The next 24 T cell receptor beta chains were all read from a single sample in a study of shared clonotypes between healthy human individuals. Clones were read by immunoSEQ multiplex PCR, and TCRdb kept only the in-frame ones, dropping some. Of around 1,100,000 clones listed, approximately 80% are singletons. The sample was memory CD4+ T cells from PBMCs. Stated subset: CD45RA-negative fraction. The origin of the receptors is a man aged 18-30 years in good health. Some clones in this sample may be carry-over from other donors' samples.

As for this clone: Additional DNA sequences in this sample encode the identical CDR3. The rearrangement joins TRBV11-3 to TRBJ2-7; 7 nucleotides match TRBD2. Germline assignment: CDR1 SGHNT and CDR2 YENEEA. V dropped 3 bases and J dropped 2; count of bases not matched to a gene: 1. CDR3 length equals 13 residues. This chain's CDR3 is CASSLGGTYEQYF. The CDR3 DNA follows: TGTGCCAGCAGCTTGGGAGGGACCTACGAGCAGTACTTC.

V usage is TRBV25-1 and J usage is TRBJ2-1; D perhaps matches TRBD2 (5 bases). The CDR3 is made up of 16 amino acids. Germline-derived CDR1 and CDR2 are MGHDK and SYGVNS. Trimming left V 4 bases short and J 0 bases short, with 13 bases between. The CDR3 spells CASSGPGSASYNEQFF. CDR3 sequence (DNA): TGTGCCAGCAGTGGTCCGGGGTCAGCCTCCTACAATGAGCAGTTCTTC. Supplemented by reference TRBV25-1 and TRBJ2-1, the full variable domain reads EADIYQTPRYLVIGTGKKITLECSQTMGHDKMYWYQQDPGMELHLIHYSYGVNSTEKGDLSSESTVSRIRTEHFPLTLESARPSHTSQYLCASSGPGSASYNEQFFGPGTRLTVL.

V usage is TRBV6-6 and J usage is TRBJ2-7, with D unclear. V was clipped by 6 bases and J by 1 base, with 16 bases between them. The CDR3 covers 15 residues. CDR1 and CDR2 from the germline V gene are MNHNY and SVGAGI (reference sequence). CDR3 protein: CASSPTPSASYEQYF. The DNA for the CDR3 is TGTGCCAGCAGCCCGACGCCCAGCGCATCCTACGAGCAGTACTTC.

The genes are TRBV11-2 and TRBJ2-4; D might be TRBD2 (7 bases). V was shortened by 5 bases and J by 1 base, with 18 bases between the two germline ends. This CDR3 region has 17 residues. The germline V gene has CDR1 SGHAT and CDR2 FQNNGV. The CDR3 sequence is CASSPVGGRGAKNIQYF. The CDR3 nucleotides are TGTGCCAGCAGCCCAGTGGGGGGGCGCGGTGCCAAAAACATTCAGTACTTC.

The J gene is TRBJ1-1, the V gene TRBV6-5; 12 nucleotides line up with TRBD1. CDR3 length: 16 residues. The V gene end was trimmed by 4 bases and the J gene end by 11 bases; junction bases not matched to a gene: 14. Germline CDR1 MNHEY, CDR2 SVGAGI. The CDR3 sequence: CASSSTSGTGGLVAFF. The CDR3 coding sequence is TGTGCCAGCAGTTCCACCTCCGGGACAGGGGGCCTGGTGGCTTTCTTT.

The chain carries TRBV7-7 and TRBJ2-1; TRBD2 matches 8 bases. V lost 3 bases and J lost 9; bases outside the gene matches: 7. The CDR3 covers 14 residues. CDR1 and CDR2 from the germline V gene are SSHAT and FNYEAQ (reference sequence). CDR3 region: CASSLRREVFEQFF. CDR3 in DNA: TGTGCCAGCAGCTTGCGGCGGGAGGTCTTTGAGCAGTTCTTC.

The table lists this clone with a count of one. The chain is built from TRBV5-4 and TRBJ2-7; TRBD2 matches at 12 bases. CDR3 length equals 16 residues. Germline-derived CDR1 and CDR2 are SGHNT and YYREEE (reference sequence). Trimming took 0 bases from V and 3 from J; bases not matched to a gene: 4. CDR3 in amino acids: CASSLAGLAGRYEQYF. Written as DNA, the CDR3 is TGTGCCAGCAGCTTGGCCGGACTAGCGGGACGCTACGAGCAGTACTTC.

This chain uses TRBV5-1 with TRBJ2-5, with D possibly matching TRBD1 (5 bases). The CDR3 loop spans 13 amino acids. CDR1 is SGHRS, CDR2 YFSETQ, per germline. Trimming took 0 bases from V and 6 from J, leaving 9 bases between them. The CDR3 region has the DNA TGCGCCAGCAGCTTGGGGGGCCAGAAGACCCAGTACTTC. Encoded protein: CASSLGGQKTQYF.

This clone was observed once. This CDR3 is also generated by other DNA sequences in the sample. The CDR3 nucleotides are TGTGCCAGCAGTTTAGCGGGTTCTAGCACAGATACGCAGTATTTT. Encoded protein: CASSLAGSSTDTQYF. The V and J genes are TRBV7-3 and TRBJ2-3, with 7 bases that match TRBD2. There are 15 residues in the CDR3. Germline-derived CDR1 and CDR2 are SGHTA and FQGTGA. V was clipped by 6 bases and J by 0 bases; unmatched bases: 6.

CDR3 in DNA: TGTGCCATCAGTGAGCAGGGCACAGATACGCAGTATTTT. Its protein is CAISEQGTDTQYF. V usage is TRBV10-3 and J usage is TRBJ2-3; D gene uncertain. CDR1 and CDR2 from the germline V gene are ENHRY and SYGVKD. The CDR3 sequence is 13 residues long. With 2 bases removed from V and 1 base from J, the gap between germline ends came to 4 bases.

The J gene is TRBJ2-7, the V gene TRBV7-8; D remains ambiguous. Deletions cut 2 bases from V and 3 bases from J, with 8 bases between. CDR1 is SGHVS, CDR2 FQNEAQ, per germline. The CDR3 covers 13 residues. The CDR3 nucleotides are TGTGCCAGCAGCTTATTCAACTACTACGAGCAGTACTTC. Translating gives CASSLFNYYEQYF.

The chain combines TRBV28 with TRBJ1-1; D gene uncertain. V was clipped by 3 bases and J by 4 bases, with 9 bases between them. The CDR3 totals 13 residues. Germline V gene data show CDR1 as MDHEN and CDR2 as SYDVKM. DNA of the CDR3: TGTGCCAGCAGTTTCGACCCGGGCACTGAAGCTTTCTTT. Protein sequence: CASSFDPGTEAFF.

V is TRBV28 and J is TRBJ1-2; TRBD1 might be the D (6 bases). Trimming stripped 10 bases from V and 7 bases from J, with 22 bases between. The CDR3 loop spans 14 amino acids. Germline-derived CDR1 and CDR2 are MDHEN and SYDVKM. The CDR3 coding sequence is TGTGCCACCTCACCTGTGGCAGGGGCGCTTGGCTACACCTTC. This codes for CATSPVAGALGYTF.

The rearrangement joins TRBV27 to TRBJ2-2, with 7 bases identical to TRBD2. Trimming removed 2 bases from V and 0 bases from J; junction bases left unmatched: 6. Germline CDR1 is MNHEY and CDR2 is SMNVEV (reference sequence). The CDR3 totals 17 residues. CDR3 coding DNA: TGTGCCAGCAGTTTAAGGGGTGCGGGAGCGAACACCGGGGAGCTGTTTTTT. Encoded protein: CASSLRGAGANTGELFF.

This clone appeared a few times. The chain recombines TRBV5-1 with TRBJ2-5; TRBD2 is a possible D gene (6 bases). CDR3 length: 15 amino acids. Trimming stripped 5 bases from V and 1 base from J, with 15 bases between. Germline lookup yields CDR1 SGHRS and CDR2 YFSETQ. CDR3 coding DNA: TGCGCCAGCAGAGGGTCGACTAGTAGCCAAGAGACCCAGTACTTC. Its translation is CASRGSTSSQETQYF.

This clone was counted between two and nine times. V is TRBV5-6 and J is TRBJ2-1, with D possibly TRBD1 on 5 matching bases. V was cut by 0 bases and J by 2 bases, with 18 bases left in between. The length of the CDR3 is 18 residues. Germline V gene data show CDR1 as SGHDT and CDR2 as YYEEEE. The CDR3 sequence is CASSLGPPQESAYNEQFF. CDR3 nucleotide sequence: TGTGCCAGCAGCTTGGGGCCCCCACAGGAGTCAGCCTACAATGAGCAGTTCTTC.

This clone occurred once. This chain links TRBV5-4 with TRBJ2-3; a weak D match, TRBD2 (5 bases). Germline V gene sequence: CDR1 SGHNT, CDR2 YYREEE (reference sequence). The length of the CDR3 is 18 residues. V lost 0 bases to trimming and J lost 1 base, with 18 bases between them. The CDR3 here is CASSLGLVSRRGTDTQYF. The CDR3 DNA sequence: TGTGCCAGCAGCTTGGGGCTAGTCTCCCGGCGGGGCACAGATACGCAGTATTTT.

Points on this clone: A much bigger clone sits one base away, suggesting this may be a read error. The CDR3 nucleotides read TGTGCCAGCAGCTTCGACAGGGGGCGCGAGCAGTACTTC. Protein sequence: CASSFDRGREQYF. V and J are TRBV5-4 and TRBJ2-7, with 10 bases aligning to TRBD1. Germline lookup yields CDR1 SGHNT and CDR2 YYREEE (reference sequence). V was clipped by 2 bases and J by 6 bases; unmatched bases: 2. The length of the CDR3 is 13 residues. The whole variable domain, remainder taken from reference TRBV5-4 and TRBJ2-7, is ETGVTQSPTHLIKTRGQQVTLRCSSQSGHNTVSWYQQALGQGPQFIFQYYREEENGRGNFPPRFSGLQFPNYSSELNVNALELDDSALYLCASSFDRGREQYFGPGTRLTVT.

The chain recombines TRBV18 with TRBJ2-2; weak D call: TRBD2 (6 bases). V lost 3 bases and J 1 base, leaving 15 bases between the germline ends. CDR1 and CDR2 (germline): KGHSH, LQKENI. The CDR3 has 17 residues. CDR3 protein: CASSPARLVLNTGELFF. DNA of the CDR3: TGTGCCAGCTCACCCGCTCGACTAGTTTTGAACACCGGGGAGCTGTTTTTT.

The DNA for the CDR3 is TGTGCCATCGGGGGGCTCTTCGGGTCGTCCGACGAGCAGTACTTC. It codes for CAIGGLFGSSDEQYF. The chain has TRBV10-3 and TRBJ2-7; D is perhaps TRBD1 or TRBD2 (6 bases each). The V end lost 8 bases, the J end lost 5 bases, and 22 bases lay between the germline ends. The CDR3 extends over 15 amino acids. CDR1 is ENHRY and CDR2 is SYGVKD in the germline V gene.

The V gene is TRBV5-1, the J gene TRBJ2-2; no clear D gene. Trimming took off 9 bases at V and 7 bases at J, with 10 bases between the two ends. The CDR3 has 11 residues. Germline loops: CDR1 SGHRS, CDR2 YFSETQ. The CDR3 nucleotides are TGCGCCACCCGGGCTGGCGGGGAGCTGTTTTTT. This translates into CATRAGGELFF.

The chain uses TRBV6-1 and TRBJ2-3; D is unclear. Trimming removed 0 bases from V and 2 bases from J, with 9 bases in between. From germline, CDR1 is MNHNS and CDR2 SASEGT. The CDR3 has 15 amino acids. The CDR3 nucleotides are TGTGCCAGCAGTGAAGCGGGATTAACCACAGATACGCAGTATTTT. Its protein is CASSEAGLTTDTQYF.

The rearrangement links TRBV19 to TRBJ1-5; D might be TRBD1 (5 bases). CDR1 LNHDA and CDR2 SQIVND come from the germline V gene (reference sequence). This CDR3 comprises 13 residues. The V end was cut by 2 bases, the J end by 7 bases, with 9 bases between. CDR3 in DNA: TGTGCCAGTAGTATATCAGGGCTACAGCCCCAGCATTTT. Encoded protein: CASSISGLQPQHF.

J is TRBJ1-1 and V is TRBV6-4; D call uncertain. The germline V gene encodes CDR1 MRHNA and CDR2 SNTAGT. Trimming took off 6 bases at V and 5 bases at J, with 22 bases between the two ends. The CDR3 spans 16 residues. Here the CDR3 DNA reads TGTGCCAGCAGAGCCCCCTTAGAGGGTCCAGGAACTGAAGCTTTCTTT. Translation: CASRAPLEGPGTEAFF.